This TCR beta chain was documented in a study of T cells in Graves' hyperthyroidism and ophthalmopathy. On this clonotype itself: Its antigen remains unidentified.

Overall study results and limits: In blood, most of the thyroid clonotypes expanded above 0.001 were also present. The model anticipated ophthalmopathy a median approximately six months pre-onset.

The CDR3 sequence is 15 residues long. V was shortened by 6 bases and J by 2 bases, with 13 bases between the two germline ends. It was RNA transcripts that yielded the amplified TCR beta CDR3 regions. HTBI primers were employed in a first-round RT-PCR of the TCR CDR3. TCRdb reanalysed the multiplex PCR reads using MiXCR and keeps one entry per CDR3 protein. The repertoire has 600,000 to 700,000 distinct CDR3 sequences, just under 45% of them found once; the top ten carry about 7%. Each diagnosis drew on symptoms, thyroxine, TRAb, thyroid ultrasound and orbital computed tomography findings. Specimen: peripheral blood or thyroid tissue (not recorded which). The sequence was obtained from an adult man with Graves' disease, either hyperthyroidism or ophthalmopathy (not recorded which). The chain joins TRBV12-3 or TRBV12-4 to TRBJ1-4; D unclear. CDR3 sequence (DNA): TGTGCCAGCAGCCAGGAGGGAGGGACTAATGAAAAACTGTTTTTT. Amino acids: CASSQEGGTNEKLFF.